This TCR beta chain was sequenced during a study of memory CD4+ T cells and cytomegalovirus serostatus. Study summary: Healthy Belgian adult donors included under ten CMV-positive and some 25 CMV-negative people.

Remarks on this clone: Its matching antigen is unknown.

Sequenced by immunoSEQ multiplex PCR; TCRdb stores in-frame clones only, minus some. The sample contains 45,000 to 65,000 clones, 60% to 80% of which appear only once. Study-wide points: CD4+ memory repertoires contained about two fifths of the roughly 150 reported CMV TCRbeta sequences.

The sort gate was single viable CD3+CD4+CD8-CD45RO+ cells for memory CD4+ T cells. CD4+ T cells were isolated by positive magnetic selection. The sequenced sample consisted of memory CD4+ T cells from blood. This TCR came from an adult in good health and CMV-seronegative.

The CDR3 spells CASSLGPQNTEAFF. In nucleotides, the CDR3 is TGTGCCAGCAGCTTGGGGCCTCAGAACACTGAAGCTTTCTTT. The rearrangement links TRBV7-9 to TRBJ1-1, with D perhaps TRBD1 (5 bases). The CDR3 length is 14 residues. Trimming took 3 bases from V and 1 from J, leaving 9 bases between them. In germline, CDR1 is SEHNR, CDR2 FQNEAQ (reference sequence). Supplemented by reference TRBV7-9 and TRBJ1-1, the full variable domain reads DTGVSQNPRHKITKRGQNVTFRCDPISEHNRLYWYRQTLGQGPEFLTYFQNEAQLEKSRLLSDRFSAERPKGSFSTLEIQRTEQGDSAMYLCASSLGPQNTEAFFGQGTRLTVV.